The 5 T cell receptor beta chains listed next were all sequenced from one sample in a study of Ad26.COV2.S vaccination and SARS-CoV-2 variants. Method: immunoSEQ multiplex PCR; TCRdb's copy keeps in-frame clones and lacks some. The sample contains 300,000 to 400,000 clones, more than 85% of which appear only once. Treatment reported: roughly 20 received Ad26.COV2.S at low or high dose, single or two shots; about 5 received placebo; per-sample allocation not given. The samples were gathered on day 63 after the first injection of vaccine or placebo. The specimen was peripheral blood, collected in a trial of Ad26.COV2.S vaccine versus placebo. The receptor set was obtained from a person aged 18 to 59 who received the Ad26.COV2.S COVID-19 vaccine or a placebo.

A single count supports this clone. The rearrangement joins TRBV4-3 to TRBJ2-5, with D possibly being TRBD2 (5 bases). The CDR3 is 13 residues long. The germline CDR1 and CDR2 sequences are LGHNA and YSLEER. V was shortened by 8 bases and J by 1 base, with 11 bases between the two germline ends. The CDR3 DNA follows: TGCGCCAGCTCTCAAGCGGCCCAAGAGACCCAGTACTTC. Amino acid sequence: CASSQAAQETQYF.

This clone has only a few counts. The V and J genes are TRBV5-6 and TRBJ1-2; no clear D. V was clipped by 0 bases and J by 1 base, with 22 bases between them. CDR3 length equals 19 residues. Germline V lookup: CDR1 SGHDT, CDR2 YYEEEE. The CDR3 sequence: CASSLERVFTHFSNYGYTF. The CDR3 DNA reads TGTGCCAGCAGCTTGGAAAGGGTGTTCACGCATTTTAGTAACTATGGCTACACCTTC.

The rearrangement links TRBV19 to TRBJ2-7; D might be TRBD1 or TRBD2, each matching 5 bases. V was cut by 5 bases and J by 6 bases, with 17 bases left in between. This CDR3 comprises 14 residues. Germline V gene data show CDR1 as LNHDA and CDR2 as SQIVND (reference sequence). The CDR3 coding sequence is TGTGCCAGTAGTCCCGGGACGGGCGTGACCGAGCAGTACTTC. It codes for CASSPGTGVTEQYF.

This chain joins TRBV2 and TRBJ1-4; possibly TRBD1 for D (5 bases). Germline V gives CDR1 SNHLY, CDR2 FYNNEI. V lost 6 bases to trimming and J lost 1 base, with 12 bases between them. The CDR3 extends over 15 amino acids. The CDR3 spells CASSLYGGTNEKLFF. The CDR3, as DNA: TGTGCCAGCAGCCTGTATGGGGGAACTAATGAAAAACTGTTTTTT.

CDR3 protein: CASSTQQGRSDEAFF. The CDR3 DNA is TGTGCCAGCAGCACCCAACAGGGAAGGTCTGATGAAGCTTTCTTT. The chain joins TRBV7-3 to TRBJ1-1; TRBD1 is a possible D gene (6 bases). V was trimmed by 5 bases and J by 7 bases, leaving 20 bases between them. The CDR3 totals 15 residues. Germline CDR1 SGHTA, CDR2 FQGTGA.